This T cell receptor (beta chain) was obtained from a study of T-cell reconstitution after alpha-beta-depleted transplantation in children listed by TCRdb under 2016. With respect to the entire study: The study quantitatively tracked T-cell immune reconstitution after TCRalphabeta/CD19-depleted allogeneic hematopoietic cell transplantation in children using TCR repertoire profiling.

V loses 11 bases at its end and J loses 0 bases; junction bases beyond the gene matches: 14. From its cysteine to its phenylalanine, the CDR3 spans 17 amino acids. Only the CDR3 DNA stays, 51 bases, in frame from base 1. Sequences LGHDT (CDR1) and YNNKEL (CDR2) are obtained from the germline V gene (reference sequence). What this sample's treatment or condition label stands for: allogeneic hematopoietic cell transplantation with graft depleted of TCRalphabeta T cells and CD19 B cells. The transplant recipients were children given TCRalphabeta/CD19-depleted allogeneic hematopoietic cell grafts. This clonotype showed up just a few times. It has no known antigen specificity. No base qualities exist here, and no much larger clone lies one base off it. Libraries were made using PCR. Sequencing used an Illumina HiSeq 2500. TCR library preparation used molecular barcoding, with unique molecular identifiers applied to normalize quantification of the TCRbeta repertoire. Using fastp trimming at Q25 and MiXCR clonotype assembly, TCRdb reanalyzed the public sequencing data and kept in-frame beta chains. Duplicate CDR3 protein sequences are folded into a single record with the most common DNA and genes. The sample profile shows 200,000 to 300,000 distinct CDR3 sequences; approximately 8% of them were found once. Of the sample, roughly 5.8% falls within the top ten clones.

General findings and caveats noted by the study authors: In some patients, high TCRbeta diversity at day 60 was attributed to recipient T cells and intrathymic progenitors that had survived conditioning. About two months after transplant, the apparently early recovery of alphabetaT-cell counts reportedly depended on just several hundred clones that had expanded rapidly and came from non-depleted graft cells. Over subsequent months, a decline in hyperexpanded clone frequencies was noted, and after one year, T-cell counts and TCRbeta diversity were mostly ascribed to newly produced T cells.

This TCR was recovered from a male patient younger than 18 who had a stem cell transplant for acute lymphoblastic leukemia, so the T cells may come from the graft donor. This specimen consisted of PBMCs, mostly from graft donor cells, obtained 180 days after TCRalphabeta/CD19-depleted stem cell transplant. The chain joins TRBV3-1 to TRBJ2-1; 9 of the junction bases match TRBD2. The nucleotide sequence reads TGTGCCTCCTCCAATCGTCTTAGCGGGAGCTCCTACAATGAGCAGTTCTTC. Its amino acids are CASSNRLSGSSYNEQFF.